This is a list of T cell receptor beta chains from one sample in a study of blood T cell repertoires in COVID-19. The data were produced by immunoSEQ multiplex PCR, yet TCRdb's version contains in-frame clones alone and is incomplete. The sample includes about 120,000 clones, 80% of them seen just once. Sequencing input: peripheral blood. These receptors originate from a man aged 60-69 years with active or convalescent COVID-19. The CDR3 runs from the conserved cysteine through the conserved F or W. The D gene is left open where the match is weak. Size values are once, few and many counts, or a class for expanded clones, and some rows have none.

v_call: TRBV27
clone_size: NA
j_call: TRBJ2-2
d_call: TRBD2
cdr3_aa: CASSPGTRGTGELFF
cdr3_nt: TGTGCCAGCAGTCCGGGGACTAGAGGCACCGGGGAGCTGTTTTTT

v_call: TRBV24-1
clone_size: NA
j_call: TRBJ2-5
d_call: NA
cdr3_aa: CATSDSTGETQYF
cdr3_nt: TGTGCCACCAGTGATTCCACAGGAGAGACCCAGTACTTC

v_call: TRBV11-2
clone_size: NA
j_call: TRBJ2-7
d_call: TRBD2
cdr3_aa: CASSLGRRRETHEQYF
cdr3_nt: TGTGCCAGCAGCTTAGGCCGGCGGCGGGAGACCCACGAGCAGTACTTC

v_call: TRBV28
clone_size: NA
j_call: TRBJ2-7
d_call: TRBD1
cdr3_aa: CASIGQGAHEQYF
cdr3_nt: TGTGCCAGCATTGGACAGGGGGCCCACGAGCAGTACTTC

v_call: TRBV19
clone_size: NA
j_call: TRBJ2-7
d_call: TRBD1
cdr3_aa: CASTDTGTGTYEQYF
cdr3_nt: TGTGCCAGTACCGATACCGGGACAGGGACCTACGAGCAGTACTTC

v_call: TRBV13
clone_size: NA
j_call: TRBJ2-7
d_call: NA
cdr3_aa: CASSRTSYEQYF
cdr3_nt: TGTGCCAGCAGCCGAACTTCCTACGAGCAGTACTTC

v_call: TRBV6-5
clone_size: NA
j_call: TRBJ2-2
d_call: NA
cdr3_aa: CASSSPGRGRIGELFF
cdr3_nt: TGTGCCAGCAGTTCCCCCGGCCGAGGGAGAATCGGGGAGCTGTTTTTT

v_call: TRBV25-1
clone_size: NA
j_call: TRBJ2-5
d_call: TRBD1
cdr3_aa: CASSVRTGLQETQYF
cdr3_nt: TGTGCCAGCAGTGTTCGGACAGGTCTCCAAGAGACCCAGTACTTC

v_call: TRBV28
clone_size: NA
j_call: TRBJ1-5
d_call: NA
cdr3_aa: CASSTGWVNTIDNQPQHF
cdr3_nt: TGTGCCAGCAGTACAGGGTGGGTTAACACCATCGACAATCAGCCCCAGCATTTT

v_call: TRBV27
clone_size: NA
j_call: TRBJ2-7
d_call: TRBD2
cdr3_aa: CASRLAGVGEQYF
cdr3_nt: TGTGCCAGCCGACTAGCGGGAGTAGGTGAGCAGTACTTC

v_call: TRBV12-3/TRBV12-4
clone_size: few
j_call: TRBJ2-5
d_call: NA
cdr3_aa: CASSAIQQETQYF
cdr3_nt: TGTGCCAGCAGTGCCATTCAGCAAGAGACCCAGTACTTC

v_call: TRBV7-3
clone_size: NA
j_call: TRBJ2-5
d_call: TRBD2
cdr3_aa: CASSPASGIVETQYF
cdr3_nt: TGTGCCAGCAGCCCCGCTAGCGGAATAGTGGAGACCCAGTACTTC

v_call: TRBV5-5
clone_size: NA
j_call: TRBJ2-5
d_call: TRBD1
cdr3_aa: CASSSRTGVIETQYF
cdr3_nt: TGTGCCAGCAGCTCGAGGACAGGGGTGATTGAGACCCAGTACTTC

v_call: TRBV28
clone_size: NA
j_call: TRBJ1-1
d_call: TRBD1
cdr3_aa: CASGHGQGAFRVAEAFF
cdr3_nt: TGTGCCAGCGGACACGGACAGGGGGCTTTTCGTGTCGCTGAAGCTTTCTTT

v_call: TRBV11-2
clone_size: NA
j_call: TRBJ2-6
d_call: NA
cdr3_aa: CASSGTSFSGANVLTF
cdr3_nt: TGTGCCAGCAGCGGGACAAGCTTCTCTGGGGCCAACGTCCTGACTTTC

v_call: TRBV6-2/TRBV6-3
clone_size: few
j_call: TRBJ1-1
d_call: NA
cdr3_aa: CASSRLTGSAFF
cdr3_nt: TGTGCCAGCAGTCGGCTAACAGGGAGCGCTTTCTTT

v_call: TRBV18
clone_size: NA
j_call: TRBJ1-5
d_call: NA
cdr3_aa: CASSPQFETDSNQPQHF
cdr3_nt: TGTGCCAGCTCACCCCAGTTCGAGACAGATAGCAATCAGCCCCAGCATTTT

v_call: TRBV6-2/TRBV6-3
clone_size: NA
j_call: TRBJ1-5
d_call: NA
cdr3_aa: CASSYSVQGNQPQHF
cdr3_nt: TGTGCCAGCAGTTACTCGGTTCAGGGCAATCAGCCCCAGCATTTT

v_call: TRBV5-1
clone_size: once
j_call: TRBJ2-7
d_call: TRBD2
cdr3_aa: CASRTVAGAYEQYF
cdr3_nt: TGCGCCAGCAGGACCGTAGCGGGAGCCTACGAGCAGTACTTC

v_call: TRBV23-1
clone_size: NA
j_call: TRBJ2-7
d_call: NA
cdr3_aa: CASLPAGRGPYEQYF
cdr3_nt: TGCGCCAGCCTCCCCGCGGGCAGGGGTCCCTACGAGCAGTACTTC

v_call: TRBV21-1
clone_size: NA
j_call: TRBJ2-1
d_call: NA
cdr3_aa: CASSKEAGRGNEQFF
cdr3_nt: TGTGCCAGCAGCAAAGAAGCGGGCAGGGGGAATGAGCAGTTCTTC

v_call: TRBV7-2
clone_size: NA
j_call: TRBJ1-1
d_call: TRBD1
cdr3_aa: CASSLHLQGAGEAFF
cdr3_nt: TGTGCCAGCAGCTTACATCTTCAGGGGGCGGGTGAAGCTTTCTTT

v_call: TRBV6-5
clone_size: NA
j_call: TRBJ1-1
d_call: NA
cdr3_aa: CASSPLRNTEAFF
cdr3_nt: TGTGCCAGCAGTCCCCTCCGGAACACTGAAGCTTTCTTT

v_call: TRBV29-1
clone_size: NA
j_call: TRBJ2-2
d_call: NA
cdr3_aa: CSGRQTNTGELFF
cdr3_nt: TGCAGCGGGAGACAGACGAACACCGGGGAGCTGTTTTTT

v_call: TRBV6-2/TRBV6-3
clone_size: NA
j_call: TRBJ1-2
d_call: NA
cdr3_aa: CASSLEGTNYGYTF
cdr3_nt: TGTGCCAGCAGTTTAGAGGGAACTAACTATGGCTACACCTTC

v_call: TRBV19
clone_size: NA
j_call: TRBJ2-7
d_call: TRBD1
cdr3_aa: CASTPGQGTYEQYF
cdr3_nt: TGTGCCAGTACCCCGGGACAGGGAACCTACGAGCAGTACTTC

v_call: TRBV5-3
clone_size: NA
j_call: TRBJ2-6
d_call: NA
cdr3_aa: CARSPEWSSGANVLTF
cdr3_nt: TGTGCCAGAAGCCCCGAGTGGAGCTCTGGGGCCAACGTCCTGACTTTC

v_call: TRBV13
clone_size: NA
j_call: TRBJ1-1
d_call: TRBD1
cdr3_aa: CASSGRDREAFF
cdr3_nt: TGTGCCAGCAGCGGTCGGGACAGGGAAGCTTTCTTT

v_call: TRBV7-9
clone_size: NA
j_call: TRBJ1-5
d_call: NA
cdr3_aa: CASSLSEWQPQHF
cdr3_nt: TGTGCCAGCAGCTTGAGCGAATGGCAGCCCCAGCATTTT

v_call: TRBV6-5
clone_size: NA
j_call: TRBJ2-7
d_call: TRBD2
cdr3_aa: CASSYGEGKAYEQYF
cdr3_nt: TGTGCCAGCAGTTACGGGGAGGGGAAGGCCTACGAGCAGTACTTC

v_call: TRBV6-5
clone_size: NA
j_call: TRBJ2-7
d_call: NA
cdr3_aa: CASTPRRGSYEQYF
cdr3_nt: TGTGCCAGCACCCCCCGCAGGGGCTCCTACGAGCAGTACTTC

v_call: TRBV18
clone_size: NA
j_call: TRBJ2-7
d_call: TRBD1
cdr3_aa: CASSPPGQGPYEQYF
cdr3_nt: TGTGCCAGCTCACCACCTGGACAGGGTCCCTACGAGCAGTACTTC

v_call: TRBV28
clone_size: NA
j_call: TRBJ1-4
d_call: NA
cdr3_aa: CASSFFATNEKLFF
cdr3_nt: TGTGCCAGCAGTTTTTTCGCAACTAATGAAAAACTGTTTTTT

v_call: TRBV28
clone_size: NA
j_call: TRBJ2-7
d_call: TRBD2
cdr3_aa: CASRPSQAGAYEQYF
cdr3_nt: TGTGCCAGCAGACCCTCGCAAGCGGGAGCGTACGAGCAGTACTTC

v_call: TRBV19
clone_size: NA
j_call: TRBJ2-7
d_call: NA
cdr3_aa: CASSTGLQGEQYF
cdr3_nt: TGTGCCAGTAGTACGGGACTACAGGGCGAGCAGTACTTC

v_call: TRBV28
clone_size: NA
j_call: TRBJ2-2
d_call: TRBD2
cdr3_aa: CASSPLRGVATGELFF
cdr3_nt: TGTGCCAGCAGTCCCCTCCGGGGGGTGGCCACCGGGGAGCTGTTTTTT

v_call: TRBV28
clone_size: NA
j_call: TRBJ2-3
d_call: TRBD1
cdr3_aa: CASNRDRKGDTQYF
cdr3_nt: TGTGCCAGCAACCGGGACAGAAAAGGAGATACGCAGTATTTT

v_call: TRBV7-9
clone_size: many
j_call: TRBJ2-5
d_call: TRBD2
cdr3_aa: CASRPGRAGETQYF
cdr3_nt: TGTGCCAGCAGACCTGGGAGGGCGGGGGAGACCCAGTACTTC

v_call: TRBV6-2/TRBV6-3
clone_size: few
j_call: TRBJ2-3
d_call: TRBD2
cdr3_aa: CASNPPKGAGGTDTQYF
cdr3_nt: TGTGCCAGCAACCCACCCAAAGGAGCGGGAGGGACAGATACGCAGTATTTT

v_call: TRBV3-1/TRBV3-2
clone_size: NA
j_call: TRBJ1-2
d_call: NA
cdr3_aa: CASSQREGNYGYTF
cdr3_nt: TGTGCCAGCAGCCAGAGGGAAGGGAACTATGGCTACACCTTC

v_call: TRBV4-3
clone_size: NA
j_call: TRBJ1-2
d_call: TRBD1
cdr3_aa: CASSQDLGDSYGYTF
cdr3_nt: TGCGCCAGCAGCCAAGATTTAGGGGACAGCTATGGCTACACCTTC

v_call: TRBV24-1
clone_size: NA
j_call: TRBJ2-5
d_call: NA
cdr3_aa: CATSDFDSLETQYF
cdr3_nt: TGTGCCACCAGTGATTTTGACTCGCTGGAGACCCAGTACTTC